The 21 T cell receptor beta chains below all came from one sample that was sequenced in a study of blood T cell repertoires in COVID-19. The method was immunoSEQ multiplex PCR; TCRdb's version includes in-frame clones alone and lacks a portion of them. The data hold fewer than 200,000 clones, with approximately 82% observed a single time. Sequencing was performed on PBMCs or T cells enriched from blood (not recorded which). These TCRs come from a woman aged 45-60 years who had recovered from COVID-19.

This rearrangement joins TRBV5-4 to TRBJ2-2; 8 positions agree with TRBD1. The CDR3 sequence is 16 residues long. V dropped 3 bases and J dropped 6; count of bases not matched to a gene: 10. Germline loops: CDR1 SGHNT, CDR2 YYREEE (reference sequence). The CDR3 sequence: CASSSIGQGAPGELFF. The CDR3 DNA follows: TGTGCCAGCAGCTCAATCGGACAGGGTGCTCCCGGGGAGCTGTTTTTT.

This sequence joins TRBV29-1 and TRBJ2-5; possible D gene TRBD2, 7 bases. V was pared by 6 bases and J by 4 bases, with 18 bases between. This CDR3 is built from 14 residues. Germline V gene data show CDR1 as SQVTM and CDR2 as ANQGSEA. CDR3 residues: CSVLGGGTRETQYF. The CDR3 bases are TGCAGCGTCCTAGGGGGGGGCACGAGAGAGACCCAGTACTTC.

The rearrangement joins TRBV27 to TRBJ2-1; TRBD1 matches at 7 bases. Germline CDR1 MNHEY, CDR2 SMNVEV (reference sequence). The junction had 6 bases not matched to a gene; V was cut back by 4 bases and J by 3 bases. CDR3 size: 15 residues. The CDR3 sequence is CASSSYRGSYNEQFF. Written as DNA, the CDR3 is TGTGCCAGCAGTTCGTACAGGGGAAGCTACAATGAGCAGTTCTTC.

J is TRBJ1-1 and V is TRBV12-3 or TRBV12-4, with D perhaps matching TRBD1 (5 bases). The CDR3 has 12 amino acids. V was shortened by 0 bases and J by 8 bases, with 7 bases between the two germline ends. The CDR3 nucleotides are TGTGCCAGCAGTTTAGCGCCAGGGGAAGCTTTCTTT. It yields the protein CASSLAPGEAFF.

J is TRBJ2-3 and V is TRBV2, with 12 positions matching TRBD1. The germline V gene encodes CDR1 SNHLY and CDR2 FYNNEI. The CDR3 has 14 amino acids. V lost 7 bases, J lost 7 bases, and 6 bases stayed unmatched. The CDR3 spells CASKGGDRGHTQYF. CDR3 bases: TGTGCCAGCAAGGGCGGGGACAGGGGGCATACGCAGTATTTT.

The chain links TRBV28 to TRBJ1-5; tentatively, D is TRBD1 (5 bases). This CDR3 has 15 amino acids. V gave up 8 bases and J gave up 6 bases, with 20 bases separating them. Germline CDR1 MDHEN, CDR2 SYDVKM. CDR3 loop: CASGGGGQKGQPQHF. CDR3 in DNA: TGTGCCAGCGGGGGAGGCGGGCAAAAGGGTCAGCCCCAGCATTTT. Based on the CDR3 plus reference TRBV28 and TRBJ1-5, the full variable domain is DVKVTQSSRYLVKRTGEKVFLECVQDMDHENMFWYRQDPGLGLRLIYFSYDVKMKEKGDIPEGYSVSREKKERFSLILESASTNQTSMYLCASGGGGQKGQPQHFGDGTRLSIL.

The V gene is TRBV3-1 (or the pseudogene TRBV3-2), the J gene TRBJ2-5; TRBD1 aligns across 9 bases. Looked up from germline, CDR1 is LGHDT and CDR2 is YNNKEL (reference sequence). The CDR3 spans 15 residues. Trimming took 5 bases from V and 7 from J; bases not matched to a gene: 11. CDR3 in amino acids: CASSRDRVSRGTQYF. CDR3 bases: TGTGCCAGCAGCAGGGACAGGGTCTCTAGGGGGACCCAGTACTTC.

The chain couples TRBV7-2 to TRBJ2-1; D may be TRBD1 (7 bases). This CDR3 comprises 14 residues. Between the trimmed V and J ends, which lost 5 bases and 7 bases, there was a span of 15 bases. CDR1 and CDR2 (germline): SGHTA, FQGNSA. The CDR3 DNA reads as TGTGCCAGCAGCCTCCAACAGGGGAGGAATGAGCAGTTCTTC. Translated, it gives CASSLQQGRNEQFF. The full variable domain, its missing parts supplied by reference TRBV7-2 and TRBJ2-1, is GAGVSQSPSNKVTEKGKDVELRCDPISGHTALYWYRQSLGQGLEFLIYFQGNSAPDKSGLPSDRFSAERTGGSVSTLTIQRTQQEDSAVYLCASSLQQGRNEQFFGPGTRLTVL.

The chain has TRBV6-2 or TRBV6-3 and TRBJ1-2; D might be TRBD1 (6 bases). Germline-derived CDR1 and CDR2 are MNHEY and SVGEGT. V was cut by 6 bases and J by 3 bases, with 17 bases left in between. This CDR3 spans 15 amino acids. CDR3 DNA sequence: TGTGCCAGCAGCATAACCCGGTCAGGGGACTATGGCTACACCTTC. Amino acids: CASSITRSGDYGYTF.

The V gene is TRBV7-2, the J gene TRBJ2-5; 8 bases align to TRBD2. The CDR3 has 15 amino acids. Germline trimming cut 2 bases from V and 0 bases from J; bases unmatched to any gene: 2. From germline, CDR1 is SGHTA and CDR2 FQGNSA. The CDR3 protein is CASSLTLADQETQYF. The CDR3 nucleotides read TGTGCCAGCAGCTTAACACTAGCGGACCAAGAGACCCAGTACTTC.

This clone was found once. This chain connects TRBV5-8 to TRBJ2-5; 11 bases align to TRBD2. Trimming took 5 bases from V and 4 from J; bases not matched to a gene: 4. The V gene's germline CDR1 is SGHTS and CDR2 YDEGEE. The CDR3 contains 14 residues. The DNA for the CDR3 is TGTGCCAGCAGTGGCGGGACTAGCGGAGAGACCCAGTACTTC. Its protein product is CASSGGTSGETQYF.

The chain links TRBV19 to TRBJ1-5, with D perhaps TRBD1 (5 bases). Trimming pared 1 base from V and 7 bases from J, leaving 14 bases between. This CDR3 spans 15 amino acids. The germline V gene has CDR1 LNHDA and CDR2 SQIVND (reference sequence). CDR3 sequence (DNA): TGTGCCAGTAGTATAGGGTTGACATGGGGCCAGCCCCAGCATTTT. It encodes CASSIGLTWGQPQHF.

The rearrangement uses TRBV29-1 and TRBJ1-2; D is possibly TRBD1 (6 bases). The germline V gene has CDR1 SQVTM and CDR2 ANQGSEA. Trimming stripped 3 bases from V and 7 bases from J, with 15 bases between. CDR3 length: 13 residues. DNA of the CDR3: TGCAGCGTTGACGCCGACAGGATGAGTGGCTACACCTTC. Translation: CSVDADRMSGYTF.

This clone was seen more than once but under ten times. This chain uses TRBV9 with TRBJ2-7, with 7 bases aligning to TRBD2. CDR1 is SGDLS, CDR2 YYNGEE, per germline. The J segment lost 2 bases and the V segment lost 3 bases, leaving 14 bases of the junction unmatched. The CDR3 is 17 residues long. The CDR3 protein is CASSEDLGGGCPYEQYV. The CDR3 coding sequence is TGTGCCAGCAGCGAGGACCTTGGGGGGGGTTGCCCCTACGAGCAGTACGTC.

This chain joins TRBV25-1 and TRBJ1-6; D uncertain. CDR1 is MGHDK, CDR2 SYGVNS, per germline. This CDR3 has 16 residues. Trimming cost V 3 bases and J 9 bases, with 18 bases left between them. Here the CDR3 reads CASSDPIGTGSSPLHF. In DNA, the CDR3 is TGTGCCAGCAGTGACCCGATCGGAACGGGGAGTTCACCCCTCCACTTT.

The chain recombines TRBV19 with TRBJ1-2, with D possibly being TRBD1 (6 bases). Trimming stripped 5 bases from V and 6 bases from J, with 13 bases between. The CDR3 loop spans 13 amino acids. The germline V gene encodes CDR1 LNHDA and CDR2 SQIVND (reference sequence). The CDR3 DNA is TGTGCCAGTAGTCGGGGAGGGGGAAATGGCTACACCTTC. The encoded protein is CASSRGGGNGYTF.

The V gene is TRBV7-2, the J gene TRBJ1-3; 8 bases map to TRBD1. The CDR3 runs to 14 residues. The V segment lost 4 bases and the J segment 1 base; nucleotides outside the gene matches: 0. CDR1 and CDR2 (germline): SGHTA, FQGNSA. The CDR3 loop is CASSWTGSGNTIYF. In DNA form, the CDR3 reads TGTGCCAGCAGCTGGACAGGGTCTGGAAACACCATATATTTT.

The CDR3 loop is CASSPGHPNEKLFF. For the CDR3, the DNA is TGTGCCAGCTCACCGGGACACCCTAATGAAAAACTGTTTTTT. This chain connects TRBV18 to TRBJ1-4, with D perhaps matching TRBD1 (6 bases). From germline, CDR1 is KGHSH and CDR2 LQKENI. This CDR3 has 14 residues. V lost 3 bases and J lost 3, with 8 bases in between.

V and J are TRBV30 and TRBJ1-1; no clear D gene. In germline, CDR1 is GTSNPN, CDR2 SVGIG (reference sequence). Trimming removed 0 bases at V and 3 bases at J, with 5 bases between. The CDR3 covers 12 residues. The chain's CDR3 is CAWSVAYTEAFF. Written as DNA, the CDR3 is TGTGCCTGGAGTGTGGCCTACACTGAAGCTTTCTTT. Full variable domain (outside the CDR3, taken from reference TRBV30 and TRBJ1-1): SQTIHQWPATLVQPVGSPLSLECTVEGTSNPNLYWYRQAAGRGLQLLFYSVGIGQISSEVPQNLSASRPQDRQFILSSKKLLLSDSGFYLCAWSVAYTEAFFGQGTRLTVV.

The genes are TRBV9 and TRBJ1-4; 9 positions match TRBD1. This CDR3 has 15 residues. CDR1 and CDR2 from the germline V gene are SGDLS and YYNGEE. Germline trimming cut 4 bases from V and 6 bases from J; bases unmatched to any gene: 7. The CDR3 spells CASSPRDRAYEKLFF. CDR3 DNA sequence: TGTGCCAGCAGCCCCCGGGACAGGGCTTATGAAAAACTGTTTTTT. Drawing the rest from reference TRBV9 and TRBJ1-4, the complete variable domain is DSGVTQTPKHLITATGQRVTLRCSPRSGDLSVYWYQQSLDQGLQFLIQYYNGEERAKGNILERFSAQQFPDLHSELNLSSLELGDSALYFCASSPRDRAYEKLFFGSGTQLSVL.

This clone was found once. The chain links TRBV5-1 to TRBJ2-1; 8 nucleotides agree with TRBD2. J was trimmed by 3 bases and V by 5 bases; bases with no gene match: 7. CDR1 and CDR2 (germline): SGHRS, YFSETQ. The CDR3 is 15 amino acids. CDR3 DNA: TGCGCCAGCAGACCAGCGGGAGTAAACTACAATGAGCAGTTCTTC. The encoded protein is CASRPAGVNYNEQFF.